This TCR beta chain derives from a study of CD8+ T cells in alopecia areata. Findings and caveats of the study: Alopecia totalis/universalis scalp especially showed more expanded CD8+ clones than normal scalp. It was less clear whether patients shared TCRs than it was in mice, possibly because of HLA.

Extraction and reverse transcription of RNA yielded cDNA as the sequencing template. Assay used: immunoSEQ multiplex PCR; TCRdb lists only in-frame clones, some missing. The profile shows 150,000 or so clones, approximately 45% of them singletons. Researchers gathered lesional scalp punch biopsies and peripheral blood from patients with alopecia areata. Germline V gives CDR1 SGHAT, CDR2 FQNNGV. This CDR3 is 13 amino acids long. Trimming removed 8 bases at V and 8 bases at J, with 16 bases between. Comments on this clone: No antigen is known for it.

The J gene is TRBJ2-4, the V gene TRBV11-2; D gene uncertain. This receptor was obtained from a human donor with alopecia areata. The sequenced sample was CD4+ T cells sorted from blood. CDR3: CASGPGPHDIQYF. The DNA for the CDR3 is TGTGCCAGCGGCCCCGGACCCCATGACATTCAGTACTTC.